A single T cell receptor (beta chain) is shown here with its context. As handled by the study authors: Amplifying reference gene primers gave estimates of nucleated cell counts. Sequenced by immunoSEQ multiplex PCR; TCRdb stores in-frame clones only, minus some. That table is the source of V, J and clone size, and D and trimming were worked out from the DNA. Of about 45,000 clones listed, around nine tenths are singletons. V was pared by 1 base and J by 6 bases, with 17 bases between. The germline V gene has CDR1 SGHDT and CDR2 YYEEEE. The CDR3 has 15 amino acids. This sample stems from a study of blood T cell repertoires in COVID-19. Study in general: Whether acute or convalescent, the COVID-19 samples came from the United States, Italy and Spain. Sources were T cells, B-cell-depleted T cells, or PBMCs; the material itself was cDNA or gDNA.

This sequence joins TRBV5-6 and TRBJ2-7; D remains unclear. The receptor was isolated from a human donor in a cohort sampled during active COVID-19. Sequenced sample: peripheral blood. The CDR3 is CASSLPNFGYAEQYF. The CDR3 DNA reads TGTGCCAGCAGCTTGCCTAATTTTGGTTATGCCGAGCAGTACTTC.